This T cell receptor (beta chain) was sequenced for a study of OX40 agonist ivuxolimab in advanced cancers. Regarding the study in general: The costimulatory receptor OX40 (CD134) was targeted by ivuxolimab, a fully human IgG2 agonistic monoclonal antibody. Intravenous ivuxolimab was administered to patients every 2 weeks at six dose levels: 0.01, 0.1, 0.3, 1.5, 3 and 10 mg/kg. Of the 50 to 55 dose-escalation patients, hepatocellular carcinoma was present in some 19, melanoma in some 15, renal cell carcinoma in 9 and head and neck cancer in 9. The dose-escalation cohort was approximately 83% male with a mean age of about 65 years, ranging from 23 to 79. Prior anti-PD-1, anti-PD-L1 or anti-CTLA-4 therapy was permitted, and 30% to 50% of dose-escalation patients had received checkpoint inhibitors. Three dose-escalation patients achieved partial responses, one with hepatocellular carcinoma and two with cutaneous melanoma. Peripheral TCRbeta sequencing aimed to test whether ivuxolimab altered TCR sequence diversity and caused clonal T-cell expansion. The paper describes the monotherapy dose-escalation part (N = 52 patients) of the phase I trial of ivuxolimab.

The full study reports these points: Which antigens the clonally expanded peripheral T cells were specific for was not determined. Low levels of normalized T-cell clonal expansion were also seen in some patients who did not respond. In the 0.1-3.0 mg/kg groups, partial responders had among the lowest normalized peripheral clonal expansion, particularly in CD8+ T cells. At doses of 0.1 to 3.0 mg/kg, clonal expansion of both CD4+ and CD8+ T cells in blood was seen between baseline and week 6. After ivuxolimab, expanded clones were on average more numerous among CD8+ T cells than among CD4+ T cells.

Genomic DNA was extracted from sorted cells for sequencing of the TCRbeta CDR3 region. The immunoSEQ Assay was used for sequencing of TCRbeta CDR3 regions. The source is immuneACCESS, and TCRdb retained only in-frame sequences with V and J called. Part of the clones is not carried over; for the studies checked, unresolved V genes explain less than half of this, and the remainder is unexplained. Here the sample has 55,000 to 75,000 clones; 85% occur a single time. The ten largest clones add up to roughly 3.9% of the sample. Worth noting for this clone: Its recognized antigen is unknown. Per-nucleotide qualities are absent, and no much larger clonotype sits a single base away.

Patients with autoimmune disease history or receiving systemic immunosuppression were excluded from the trial. Peripheral blood for TCR sequencing was collected from all dose cohorts at baseline, on cycle 4 day 1, and on cycle 7 day 1. Samples were obtained from an open-label, multicenter, first-in-human phase I dose-escalation trial of ivuxolimab. Adults with locally advanced or metastatic head and neck squamous cell, hepatocellular, melanoma or renal cell carcinoma were enrolled in the trial. CD4+ and CD8+ T cells were sorted separately from peripheral blood before TCR sequencing. The CDR3, from cysteine to phenylalanine, totals 14 residues. The entry retains the CDR3 DNA only, 42 bases that are in frame from base 1. CDR1 and CDR2, looked up from the germline V gene, are MNHEY and SVGAGI. V drops 6 bases and J drops 3 bases, leaving 11 bases in between.

The TCR comes from an adult with an advanced solid tumor such as melanoma, head and neck, liver or kidney cancer. Here the sequenced sample was CD4+ or CD8+ T cells sorted from blood, taken in a trial of the OX40 agonist ivuxolimab. This chain joins TRBV6-5 to TRBJ2-2, with a weak D call of TRBD1 (6 bases match). The CDR3 corresponds to CASRQGPDTGELFF. Read as DNA, the sequence is TGTGCCAGCAGGCAGGGGCCCGACACCGGGGAGCTGTTTTTT.